This T cell receptor (beta chain) was obtained from a study of blood T cell repertoires in COVID-19. In the study overall: Both acute and convalescent COVID-19 samples were obtained from the United States, Italy and Spain. The cDNA or gDNA used as material had been derived from T cells, B-cell-depleted T cells, or PBMCs.

Original handling: Amplified reference gene primers provided the basis for estimating nucleated cell counts. Sequencing was performed with immunoSEQ multiplex PCR; in TCRdb, only in-frame clones are kept and a portion is missing. V and J calls and clone size follow that table, whereas D and trimming were derived from the DNA. This sample has about 150,000 clones, with more than 80% found just once. Germline values: CDR1 SGHTA, CDR2 FQGTGA. This CDR3 region has 15 residues. V was pared by 2 bases and J by 4 bases, with 14 bases between. Material for sequencing was peripheral blood. The receptor comes from a man in his fifties with acute or convalescent COVID-19. The chain recombines TRBV7-3 with TRBJ1-1; maybe TRBD1 (5 bases). The CDR3 here is CASSLAGGVGTEAFF. CDR3 DNA: TGTGCCAGCAGCTTAGCTGGGGGGGTCGGCACTGAAGCTTTCTTT.